The rows below give T cell receptor beta chains drawn from one sample of a study of OX40 agonist ivuxolimab in advanced cancers. Produced via immunoSEQ multiplex PCR; TCRdb's table is partial and in-frame only. The sample contains 90,000 to 95,000 clones, around 87% of which appear only once. The starting material was CD4+ or CD8+ T cells sorted from blood, obtained in a trial of the OX40 agonist ivuxolimab. The source is an adult with an advanced solid tumor such as melanoma, head and neck, liver or kidney cancer. CDR3s include the opening cysteine and the closing phenylalanine or tryptophan. Each record gives: clone size, J gene, V gene, CDR3 protein. Size values are once, few and many counts, or a class for expanded clones, and some rows have none.

clone_size: NA; j_call: TRBJ2-7; v_call: TRBV7-8; cdr3_aa: CASSRRGTNEQYF
clone_size: NA; j_call: TRBJ1-5; v_call: TRBV28; cdr3_aa: CASSLGLRGQPQHF
clone_size: NA; j_call: TRBJ2-4; v_call: TRBV10-3; cdr3_aa: CAMGQGDIQYF
clone_size: few; j_call: TRBJ1-1; v_call: TRBV6-6; cdr3_aa: CASSVQQGASAEAFF
clone_size: NA; j_call: TRBJ2-7; v_call: TRBV28; cdr3_aa: CASSLSPTGQYF
clone_size: few; j_call: TRBJ2-7; v_call: TRBV29-1; cdr3_aa: CSVDGGGPYEQYF
clone_size: NA; j_call: TRBJ1-5; v_call: TRBV5-3; cdr3_aa: CARSVTGAAGNQPQHF
clone_size: NA; j_call: TRBJ1-4; v_call: TRBV2; cdr3_aa: CASSEVRGRGEKLFF
clone_size: once; j_call: TRBJ1-1; v_call: TRBV28; cdr3_aa: CASSRRGVTEAFF
clone_size: NA; j_call: TRBJ1-1; v_call: TRBV9; cdr3_aa: CASSVGMNTEAFF
clone_size: NA; j_call: TRBJ2-2; v_call: TRBV7-3; cdr3_aa: CASSQTGGNGELFF
clone_size: NA; j_call: TRBJ2-1; v_call: TRBV4-3; cdr3_aa: CASSRARGNWNEQFF
clone_size: NA; j_call: TRBJ2-1; v_call: TRBV11-2; cdr3_aa: CASSLGGIPDEQFF
clone_size: NA; j_call: TRBJ1-1; v_call: TRBV5-4; cdr3_aa: CASSRQGVNTEAFF
clone_size: once; j_call: NA; v_call: TRBV28; cdr3_aa: CASSLIPGQDTTYEQYF
clone_size: NA; j_call: TRBJ2-7; v_call: TRBV9; cdr3_aa: CASSVEANEQYF
clone_size: once; j_call: TRBJ1-2; v_call: TRBV5-1; cdr3_aa: CASSSTGGDYGYTF
clone_size: NA; j_call: TRBJ2-1; v_call: TRBV7-2; cdr3_aa: CASSLRLAGGHEQFF
clone_size: NA; j_call: TRBJ2-2; v_call: TRBV11-2; cdr3_aa: CASSSRVIGELFF
clone_size: NA; j_call: TRBJ1-5; v_call: TRBV7-9; cdr3_aa: CASSFLQGQPQHF
clone_size: NA; j_call: TRBJ1-2; v_call: TRBV6-1; cdr3_aa: CASSDQGTNYGYTF
clone_size: NA; j_call: TRBJ2-5; v_call: TRBV30; cdr3_aa: CAWKGNQETQYF
clone_size: NA; j_call: TRBJ2-1; v_call: TRBV29-1; cdr3_aa: CSVNTGYGEQFF
clone_size: NA; j_call: TRBJ1-1; v_call: TRBV13; cdr3_aa: CASSPRRQRNTEAFF